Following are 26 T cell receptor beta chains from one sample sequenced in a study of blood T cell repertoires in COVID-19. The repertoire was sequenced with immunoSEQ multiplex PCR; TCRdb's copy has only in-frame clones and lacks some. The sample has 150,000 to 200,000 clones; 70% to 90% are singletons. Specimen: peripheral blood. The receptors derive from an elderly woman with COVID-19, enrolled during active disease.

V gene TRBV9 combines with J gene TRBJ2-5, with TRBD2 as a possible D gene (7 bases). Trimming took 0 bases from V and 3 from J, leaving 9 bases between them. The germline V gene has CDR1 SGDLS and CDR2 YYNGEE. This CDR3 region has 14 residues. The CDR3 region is CASSVEGGKETQYF. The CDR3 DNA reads TGTGCCAGCAGCGTAGAGGGGGGGAAAGAGACCCAGTACTTC. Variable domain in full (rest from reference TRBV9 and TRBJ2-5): DSGVTQTPKHLITATGQRVTLRCSPRSGDLSVYWYQQSLDQGLQFLIQYYNGEERAKGNILERFSAQQFPDLHSELNLSSLELGDSALYFCASSVEGGKETQYFGPGTRLLVL.

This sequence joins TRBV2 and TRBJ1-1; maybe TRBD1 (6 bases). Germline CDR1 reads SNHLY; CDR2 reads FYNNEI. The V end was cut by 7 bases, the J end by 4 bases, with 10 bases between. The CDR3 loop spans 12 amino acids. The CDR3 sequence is CASNREGTEAFF. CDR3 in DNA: TGTGCCAGCAACAGGGAGGGCACTGAAGCTTTCTTT.

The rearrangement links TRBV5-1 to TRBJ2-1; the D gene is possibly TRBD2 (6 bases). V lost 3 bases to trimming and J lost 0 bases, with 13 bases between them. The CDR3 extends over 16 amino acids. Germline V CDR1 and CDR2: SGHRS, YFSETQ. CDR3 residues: CASSSEPGSSYNEQFF. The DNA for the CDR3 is TGCGCCAGCAGCTCCGAACCCGGGAGCTCCTACAATGAGCAGTTCTTC.

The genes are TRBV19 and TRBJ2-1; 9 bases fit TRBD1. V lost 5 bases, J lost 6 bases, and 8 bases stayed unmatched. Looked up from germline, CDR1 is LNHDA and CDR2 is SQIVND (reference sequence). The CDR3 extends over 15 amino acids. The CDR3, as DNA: TGTGCCAGTAGTGCGAGTAAGACAGGGGGCAATGAGCAGTTCTTC. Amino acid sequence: CASSASKTGGNEQFF. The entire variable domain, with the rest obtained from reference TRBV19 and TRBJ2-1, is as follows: DGGITQSPKYLFRKEGQNVTLSCEQNLNHDAMYWYRQDPGQGLRLIYYSQIVNDFQKGDIAEGYSVSREKKESFPLTVTSAQKNPTAFYLCASSASKTGGNEQFFGPGTRLTVL.

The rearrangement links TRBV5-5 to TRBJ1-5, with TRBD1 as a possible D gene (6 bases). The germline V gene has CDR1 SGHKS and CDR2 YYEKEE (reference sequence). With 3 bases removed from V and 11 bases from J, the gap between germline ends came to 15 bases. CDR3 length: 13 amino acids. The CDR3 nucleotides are TGTGCCAGCAGCTCGACAGGAGGTCTGGCCCAGCATTTT. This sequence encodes CASSSTGGLAQHF.

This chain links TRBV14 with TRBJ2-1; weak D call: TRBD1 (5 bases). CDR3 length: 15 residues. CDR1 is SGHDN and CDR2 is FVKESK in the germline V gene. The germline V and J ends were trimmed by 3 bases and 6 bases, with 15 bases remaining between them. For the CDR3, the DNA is TGTGCCAGCAGCCACCGCCAGGGATGGGGCAATGAGCAGTTCTTC. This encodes CASSHRQGWGNEQFF.

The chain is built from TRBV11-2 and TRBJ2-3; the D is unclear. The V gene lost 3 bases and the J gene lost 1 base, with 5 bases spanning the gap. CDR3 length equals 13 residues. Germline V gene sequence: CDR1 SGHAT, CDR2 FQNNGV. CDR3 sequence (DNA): TGTGCCAGCAGCTTTCTTCGCACAGATACGCAGTATTTT. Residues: CASSFLRTDTQYF.

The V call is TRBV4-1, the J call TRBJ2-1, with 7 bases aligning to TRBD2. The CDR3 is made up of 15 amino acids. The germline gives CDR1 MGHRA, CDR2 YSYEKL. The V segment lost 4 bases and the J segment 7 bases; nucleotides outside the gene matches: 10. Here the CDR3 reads CASSLSGTGGNEQFF. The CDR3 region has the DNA TGCGCCAGCAGCCTTTCCGGGACGGGAGGAAATGAGCAGTTCTTC.

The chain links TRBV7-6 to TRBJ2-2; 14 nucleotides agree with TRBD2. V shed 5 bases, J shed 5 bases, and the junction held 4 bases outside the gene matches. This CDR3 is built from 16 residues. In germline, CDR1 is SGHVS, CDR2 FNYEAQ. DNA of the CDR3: TGTGCCAGCAGCCCAGGACTAGCGGGGGGTACCGGGGAGCTGTTTTTT. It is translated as CASSPGLAGGTGELFF.

CDR3 DNA sequence: TGTGCCACCAGTGATTCGGGACTAGCGGGAGTGAATGAGCAGTTCTTC. Protein: CATSDSGLAGVNEQFF. The rearrangement joins TRBV24-1 to TRBJ2-1; TRBD2 matches 14 bases. Germline lookup yields CDR1 KGHDR and CDR2 SFDVKD. Trimming removed 2 bases from V and 7 bases from J; junction bases left unmatched: 3. This CDR3 contains 16 residues.

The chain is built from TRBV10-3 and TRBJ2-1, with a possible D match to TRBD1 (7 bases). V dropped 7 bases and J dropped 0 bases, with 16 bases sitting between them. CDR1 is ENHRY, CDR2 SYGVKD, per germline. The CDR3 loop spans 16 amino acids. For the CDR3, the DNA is TGTGCCATCACACAGGGGAGGTCTGGCTCCTACAATGAGCAGTTCTTC. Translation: CAITQGRSGSYNEQFF.

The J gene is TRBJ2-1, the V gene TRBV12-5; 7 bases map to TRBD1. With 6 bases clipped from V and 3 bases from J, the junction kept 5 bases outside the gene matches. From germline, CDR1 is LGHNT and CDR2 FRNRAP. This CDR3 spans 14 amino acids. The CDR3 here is CASGSGQRYNEQFF. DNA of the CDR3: TGTGCTAGTGGCTCGGGACAGCGCTACAATGAGCAGTTCTTC.

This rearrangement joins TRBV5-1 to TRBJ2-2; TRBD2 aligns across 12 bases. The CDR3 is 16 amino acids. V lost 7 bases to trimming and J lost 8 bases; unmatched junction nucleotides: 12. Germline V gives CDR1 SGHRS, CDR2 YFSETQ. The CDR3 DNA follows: TGCGCCAGCGGACGACTAGCGGGAGAAGTAACTGGGGAGCTGTTTTTT. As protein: CASGRLAGEVTGELFF.

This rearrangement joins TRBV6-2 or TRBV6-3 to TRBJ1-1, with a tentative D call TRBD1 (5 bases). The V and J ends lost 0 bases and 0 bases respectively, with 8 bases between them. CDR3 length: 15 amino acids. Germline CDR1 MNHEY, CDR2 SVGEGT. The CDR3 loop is CASSYSPGLNTEAFF. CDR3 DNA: TGTGCCAGCAGTTACTCTCCAGGGTTGAACACTGAAGCTTTCTTT.

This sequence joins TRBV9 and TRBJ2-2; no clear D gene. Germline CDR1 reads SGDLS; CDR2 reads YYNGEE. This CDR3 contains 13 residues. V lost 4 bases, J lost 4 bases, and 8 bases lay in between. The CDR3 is CASSPLVTGELFF. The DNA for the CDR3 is TGTGCCAGCAGCCCGTTAGTCACCGGGGAGCTGTTTTTT.

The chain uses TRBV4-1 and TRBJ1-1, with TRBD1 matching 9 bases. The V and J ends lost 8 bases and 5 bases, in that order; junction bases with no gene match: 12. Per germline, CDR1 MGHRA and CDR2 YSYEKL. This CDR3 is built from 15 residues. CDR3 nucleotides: TGCGCCAGCGGAAACACGGGACAGGGTGGTACTGAAGCTTTCTTT. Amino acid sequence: CASGNTGQGGTEAFF.

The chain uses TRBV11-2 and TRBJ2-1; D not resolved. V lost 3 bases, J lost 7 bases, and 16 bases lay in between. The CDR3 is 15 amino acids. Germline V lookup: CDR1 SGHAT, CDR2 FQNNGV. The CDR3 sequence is CASSLSLPKENEQFF. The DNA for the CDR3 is TGTGCCAGCAGCTTGTCACTACCAAAAGAGAATGAGCAGTTCTTC.

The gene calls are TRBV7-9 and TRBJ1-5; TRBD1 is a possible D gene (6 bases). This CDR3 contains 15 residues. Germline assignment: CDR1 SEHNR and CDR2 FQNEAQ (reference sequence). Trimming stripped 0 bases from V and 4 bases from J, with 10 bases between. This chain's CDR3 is CASSLAGANNQPQHF. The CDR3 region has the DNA TGTGCCAGCAGCTTAGCGGGGGCCAATAATCAGCCCCAGCATTTT.

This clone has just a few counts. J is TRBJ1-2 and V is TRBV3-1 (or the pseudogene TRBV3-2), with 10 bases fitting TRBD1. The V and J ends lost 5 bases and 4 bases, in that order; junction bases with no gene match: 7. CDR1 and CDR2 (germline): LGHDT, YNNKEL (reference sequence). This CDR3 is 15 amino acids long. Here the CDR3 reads CASSLPGTGVYGYTF. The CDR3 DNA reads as TGTGCCAGCAGCTTACCCGGGACAGGGGTCTATGGCTACACCTTC.

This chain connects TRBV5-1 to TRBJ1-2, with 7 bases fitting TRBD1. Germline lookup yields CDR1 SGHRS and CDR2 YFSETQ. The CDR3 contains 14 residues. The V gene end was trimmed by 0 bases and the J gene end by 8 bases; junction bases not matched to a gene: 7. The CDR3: CASSLGQGEEGYTF. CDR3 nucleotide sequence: TGCGCCAGCAGCTTGGGACAGGGTGAGGAGGGCTACACCTTC.

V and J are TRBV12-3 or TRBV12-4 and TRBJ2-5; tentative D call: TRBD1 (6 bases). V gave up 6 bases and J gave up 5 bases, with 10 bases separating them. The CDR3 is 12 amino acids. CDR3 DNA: TGTGCCAGCAGCATCAGGGGTGAGACCCAGTACTTC. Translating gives CASSIRGETQYF.

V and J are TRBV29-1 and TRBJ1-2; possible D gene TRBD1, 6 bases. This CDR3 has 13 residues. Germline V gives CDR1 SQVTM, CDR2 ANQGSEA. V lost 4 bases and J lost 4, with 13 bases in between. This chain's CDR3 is CSVGNRASYGYTF. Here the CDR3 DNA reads TGCAGCGTTGGAAACAGGGCTAGCTATGGCTACACCTTC.

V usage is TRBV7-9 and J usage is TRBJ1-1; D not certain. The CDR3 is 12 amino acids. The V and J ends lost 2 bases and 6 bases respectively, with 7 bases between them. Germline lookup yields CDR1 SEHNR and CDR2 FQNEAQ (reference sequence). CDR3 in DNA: TGTGCCAGCAGCTTATCCGGGGCTGAAGCTTTCTTT. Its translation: CASSLSGAEAFF.

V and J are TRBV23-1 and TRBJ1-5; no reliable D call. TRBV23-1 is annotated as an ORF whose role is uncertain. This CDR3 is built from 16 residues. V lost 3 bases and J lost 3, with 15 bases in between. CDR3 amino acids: CASSHLTGSVNQPQHF. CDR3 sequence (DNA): TGCGCCAGCAGTCACCTCACCGGGAGTGTCAATCAGCCCCAGCATTTT.

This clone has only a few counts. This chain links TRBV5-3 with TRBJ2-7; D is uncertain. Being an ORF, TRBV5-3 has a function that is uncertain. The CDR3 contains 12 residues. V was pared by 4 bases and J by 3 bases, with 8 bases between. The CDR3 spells CARSLLSYEQYF. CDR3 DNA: TGTGCCAGAAGCCTTCTGAGCTACGAGCAGTACTTC.

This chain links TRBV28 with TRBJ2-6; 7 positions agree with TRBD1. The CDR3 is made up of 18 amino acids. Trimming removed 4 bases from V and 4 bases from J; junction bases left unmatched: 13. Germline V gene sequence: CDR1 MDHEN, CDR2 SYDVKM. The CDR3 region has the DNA TGTGCCAGCAGTTCAAGGGGGCGTTTTTCGTTCGGGGCCAACGTCCTGACTTTC. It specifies CASSSRGRFSFGANVLTF.